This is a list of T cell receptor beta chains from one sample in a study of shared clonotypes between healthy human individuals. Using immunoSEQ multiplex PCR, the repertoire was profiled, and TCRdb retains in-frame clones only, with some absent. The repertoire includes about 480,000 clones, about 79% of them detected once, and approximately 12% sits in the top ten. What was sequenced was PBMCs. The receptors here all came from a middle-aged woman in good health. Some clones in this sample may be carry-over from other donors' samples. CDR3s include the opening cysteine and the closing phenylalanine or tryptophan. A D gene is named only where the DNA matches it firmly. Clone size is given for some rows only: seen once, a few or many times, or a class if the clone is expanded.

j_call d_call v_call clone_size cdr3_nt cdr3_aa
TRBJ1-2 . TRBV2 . TGTGCCAGCAGGAGAGGTGGAGCTGGCTATGGCTACACCTTC CASRRGGAGYGYTF
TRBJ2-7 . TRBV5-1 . TGCGCCAGCAGCTTGGAAGGGAGTTGGTACGAGCAGTACTTC CASSLEGSWYEQYF
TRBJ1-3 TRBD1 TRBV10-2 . TGCGCCAGCAGTGGTGGCAGGGGGTCCTCTGGAAACACCATATATTTT CASSGGRGSSGNTIYF
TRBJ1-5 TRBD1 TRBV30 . TGTGCCTGGAGTCGGGACAGGGACCAGCCCCAGCATTTT CAWSRDRDQPQHF
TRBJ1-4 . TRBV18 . TGTGCCAGCTCACCGACCAGGGGTCATAATGAAAAACTGTTTTTT CASSPTRGHNEKLFF
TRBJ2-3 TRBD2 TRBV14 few TGTGCCAGCAGCTACCGGGACTATCAAGATACGCAGTATTTT CASSYRDYQDTQYF
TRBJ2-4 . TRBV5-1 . TGCGCCAGCAGCTTGGACAGGCCAGGGGCCAAAAACATTCAGTACTTC CASSLDRPGAKNIQYF
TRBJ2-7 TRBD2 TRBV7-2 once TGTGCCAGCAGCTTAGCGTCTAGCGGGATAACCTACGAGCAGTACTTC CASSLASSGITYEQYF
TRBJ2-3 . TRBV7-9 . TGTGCCAGCAGAAGCGGACGTTTCACAGATACGCAGTATTTT CASRSGRFTDTQYF
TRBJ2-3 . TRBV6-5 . TGTGCCAGCAGTTACGCCGGAGGGACCGACAGGTATTTT CASSYAGGTDRYF
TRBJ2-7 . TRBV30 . TGTGCCTGGAGGCGAATAACTAGCACTCCCTACGAGCAGTACTTC CAWRRITSTPYEQYF
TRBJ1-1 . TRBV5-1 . TGCGCCAGCAGCTTGGTTCAAGGAGTGAACACTGAAGCTTTCTTT CASSLVQGVNTEAFF
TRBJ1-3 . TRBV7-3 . TGTGCCAGCAGCTCACCCCACAGGGCACTCCAAAACACCATATATTTT CASSSPHRALQNTIYF
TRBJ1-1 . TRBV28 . TGTGCCAGCAGTTTGTCAGGGTCGAACACTGAAGCTTTCTTT CASSLSGSNTEAFF
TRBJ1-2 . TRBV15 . TGTGCCACCAGCAGAGACTTGACAGGACGAAGCTACACCTTC CATSRDLTGRSYTF
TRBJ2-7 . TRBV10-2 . TGCGCCAGCAGTGAGTCTGGATCGACTAGAGCCGGCGAGCAGTACTTC CASSESGSTRAGEQYF
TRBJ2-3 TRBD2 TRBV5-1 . TGCGCCAGCAGCTTTCAAGTAGCGGGAGCCCTAGCCCCGATCTCAGATACGCAGTATTTT CASSFQVAGALAPISDTQYF
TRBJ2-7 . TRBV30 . TGTGCCTGGAGTCGCGGCAGGGCTGGCGAGCAGTACTTC CAWSRGRAGEQYF
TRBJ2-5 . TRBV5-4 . TGTGCCAGCAGCCTGTACGGAGAACAAGAGACCCAGTACTTC CASSLYGEQETQYF
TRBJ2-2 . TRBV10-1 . TGCGCCAGCAGTGAGATCGAGACATTGAACACCGGGGAGCTGTTTTTT CASSEIETLNTGELFF
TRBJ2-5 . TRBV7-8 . TGTGCCAGCAGCTTAATGGCGGCGACCCAGTACTTC CASSLMAATQYF
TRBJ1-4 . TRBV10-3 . TGTGCCACACGACCGGAGCCAACTAATGAAAAACTGTTTTTT CATRPEPTNEKLFF
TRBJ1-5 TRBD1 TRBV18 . TGTGCCAGCTCACCATTCACAGGGGAGGTTCAGCCCCAGCATTTT CASSPFTGEVQPQHF
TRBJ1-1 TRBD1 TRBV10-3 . TGTGCCATCAGTGCAGGACAGGGAGGCACTGAAGCTTTCTTT CAISAGQGGTEAFF
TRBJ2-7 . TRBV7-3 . TGTGCCAGCAGCTTAACGGGTGGAATGAATCCCTACGAGCAGTACTTC CASSLTGGMNPYEQYF
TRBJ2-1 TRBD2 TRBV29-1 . TGCAGCGTTGAACTAGCGGGCCTAAACCGGCATGAGCAGTTCTTC CSVELAGLNRHEQFF
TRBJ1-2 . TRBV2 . TGTGCCAGCACCGAAAATCTCCCCTACTATGGCTACACCTTC CASTENLPYYGYTF
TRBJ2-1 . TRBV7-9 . TGTGCCAGCAGCTTATTGGGTCGCTCCTACAATGAGCAGTTCTTC CASSLLGRSYNEQFF
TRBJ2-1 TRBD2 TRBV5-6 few TGTGCCAGCAGCCGAATACCTAGCGGGAGTTACAATGAGCAGTTCTTC CASSRIPSGSYNEQFF
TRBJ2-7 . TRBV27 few TGTGCCAGCAGTTTATACGGGACCCAGCCCTACGAGCAGTACTTC CASSLYGTQPYEQYF
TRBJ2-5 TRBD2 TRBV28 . TGTGCCAGCAGCCGGGAGGAGTCGGAGACCCAGTACTTC CASSREESETQYF
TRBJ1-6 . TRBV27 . TGTGCCAGCAGTTTACGTTCAGATAATTCACCCCTCCACTTT CASSLRSDNSPLHF
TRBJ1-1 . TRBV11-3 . TGTGCCAGCAGCTTGCAGGGAAACACTGAAGCTTTCTTT CASSLQGNTEAFF
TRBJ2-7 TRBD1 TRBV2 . TGTGCCAGCAGCCAAGTTGACAGGGCTACCTACGAGCAGTACTTC CASSQVDRATYEQYF
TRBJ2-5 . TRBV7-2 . TGTGCCAGCAGCCCCGCGCGGTCAGAGACCCAGTACTTC CASSPARSETQYF
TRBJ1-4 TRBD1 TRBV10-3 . TGTGCCATCAGTGAGGGCGCGTTACAGGGGCCTGAAAAACTGTTTTTT CAISEGALQGPEKLFF
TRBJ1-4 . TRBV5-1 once TGCGCCAGCAGCATCCGGGGCATTAATGAAAAACTGTTTTTT CASSIRGINEKLFF
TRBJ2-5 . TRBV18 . TGTGCCAGCTCACCGCAAACGGGGAGTGAAGAGACCCAGTACTTC CASSPQTGSEETQYF
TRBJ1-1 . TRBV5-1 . TGCGCCAGCAGCTTGGTGTTAGGGTCGAGGACTGAAGCTTTCTTT CASSLVLGSRTEAFF
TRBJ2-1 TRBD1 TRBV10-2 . TGCGCCAGCAGACGGGACAGCTACAATGAGCAGTTCTTC CASRRDSYNEQFF
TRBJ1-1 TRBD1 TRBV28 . TGTGCCAGCAGTATCCGACAGGGGAGGGTAAACACTGAAGCTTTCTTT CASSIRQGRVNTEAFF
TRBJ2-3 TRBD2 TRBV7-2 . TGTGCCAGCAGCCCGTCGAGCGGGAGAAACACAGATACGCAGTATTTT CASSPSSGRNTDTQYF
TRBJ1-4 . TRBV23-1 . TGCGCCAGCAGTCAATCTCGGCCAGGGTTAATCCCAGCAACTAATGAAAAACTGTTTTTT CASSQSRPGLIPATNEKLFF
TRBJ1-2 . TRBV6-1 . TGTGCCAGCAGGGAAGGGGGTCCGGGAGCTAACTATGGCTACACCTTC CASREGGPGANYGYTF
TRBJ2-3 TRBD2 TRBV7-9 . TGTGCCAGCAGCATCGGACTAGGGGATACGCAGTATTTT CASSIGLGDTQYF
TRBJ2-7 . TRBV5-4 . TGTGCCAGCAGCTTTCACAGCATGCCTGGTTGGCAGTACTTC CASSFHSMPGWQYF
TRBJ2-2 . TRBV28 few TGTGCCAGCACAGTCCCTAGGGGGGTTGGCACCGGGGAGCTGTTTTTT CASTVPRGVGTGELFF
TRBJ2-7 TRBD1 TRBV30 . TGTGCCTGGAGGGGGACAGGGAGCGACGAGCAGTACTTC CAWRGTGSDEQYF
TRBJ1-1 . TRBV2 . TGTGCCAGCAGTGAAGGCCCCGGCGGGGGCACTGAAGCTTTCTTT CASSEGPGGGTEAFF
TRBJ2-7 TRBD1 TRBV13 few TGTGCCAGCAGCTTGGGACAGGGGTGGGACGAGCAGTACTTC CASSLGQGWDEQYF
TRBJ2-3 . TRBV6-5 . TGTGCCAGCACCCCGGGGGCTAGCGGCACAGATACGCAGTATTTT CASTPGASGTDTQYF
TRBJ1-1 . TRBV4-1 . TGCGCCAGCAGCCAAGATCCACAGCCTAACACTGAAGCTTTCTTT CASSQDPQPNTEAFF
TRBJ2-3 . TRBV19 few TGTGCCAGTACCCCAAGACCGGGAGATACGCAGTATTTT CASTPRPGDTQYF
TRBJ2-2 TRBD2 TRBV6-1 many TGTGCCAGCAGTGCCATCGGGGGGGCCGCCGGGGAGCTGTTTTTT CASSAIGGAAGELFF
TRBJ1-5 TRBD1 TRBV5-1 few TGCGCCAGCAGCTTGGGGGACAGGGGTAGCAATCAGCCCCAGCATTTT CASSLGDRGSNQPQHF
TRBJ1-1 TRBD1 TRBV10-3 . TGTGCCACCCTTGCCTGGACAGGTGAAATGAACACTGAAGCTTTCTTT CATLAWTGEMNTEAFF
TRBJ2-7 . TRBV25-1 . TGTGCCAGCAGTGAATCCTTGGGGATGAGCGAGCAGTACTTC CASSESLGMSEQYF